Listed below are T cell receptor beta chains from one sample, sequenced in a study of shared clonotypes between healthy human individuals. Produced via immunoSEQ multiplex PCR; TCRdb's table is partial and in-frame only. The sample gives about 1,900,000 clones, roughly 95% of which show up once; 1.2% is in the top ten. Specimen: naive CD8+ T cells sorted from blood. The receptors originated from a man aged 18 to 30 in good health. Both conserved end residues are part of each CDR3. The D gene is left open where the match is weak. The listing skips clone size in some rows; elsewhere it reads once, few, many or a size class.

len	v_gene	d_gene	j_gene	abundance	CDR3nt	CDR3aa
19	TRBV7-6	TRBD2	TRBJ2-3	.	TGTGCCAGCAGCTTAAGGCTAGCGGGAGATCCGGCAGTCACAGATACGCAGTATTTT	CASSLRLAGDPAVTDTQYF
14	TRBV27	.	TRBJ2-7	.	TGTGCCAGCTCACTAGGGGGGGGCCCATACGAGCAGTACTTC	CASSLGGGPYEQYF
19	TRBV9	TRBD1	TRBJ2-2	.	TGTGCCAGCAGCCTCCCTAATCTCCGGGACAGGGCGGACACCGGGGAGCTGTTTTTT	CASSLPNLRDRADTGELFF
13	TRBV6-5	TRBD2	TRBJ2-7	.	TGTGCCATTACTAGCGGGAGGGCCCTCGAGCAGTACTTC	CAITSGRALEQYF
15	TRBV4-3	.	TRBJ2-5	.	TGCGCCAGCAGCGAAGGGCCGGCAGGGAGAGAGACCCAGTACTTC	CASSEGPAGRETQYF
15	TRBV15	.	TRBJ2-7	.	TGTGCCACCAGCAGAGGAGGGACTGCCACCTACGAGCAGTACTTC	CATSRGGTATYEQYF
19	TRBV4-1	.	TRBJ1-6	.	TGCGCCAGCAGCCAGACCCCATCGTCCGGGAGCTCCTATAATTCACCCCTCCACTTT	CASSQTPSSGSSYNSPLHF
18	TRBV5-6	TRBD2	TRBJ2-7	.	TGTGCCAGCAGCTGGGAGGGACTAGCGGGAGCGGAAGGTTACGAGCAGTACTTC	CASSWEGLAGAEGYEQYF
13	TRBV7-9	.	TRBJ2-7	.	TGTGCCAGCAGCTTATCCGGCGGCTACGAGCAGTACTTC	CASSLSGGYEQYF
16	TRBV25-1	.	TRBJ2-3	.	TGTGCCAGCAGTGAATGGGTAGCGCATGGCACAGATACGCAGTATTTT	CASSEWVAHGTDTQYF
17	TRBV9	TRBD2	TRBJ2-1	.	TGTGCCAGCAGCCCCCGACTAGCGGGAGTCTCCTACAATGAGCAGTTCTTC	CASSPRLAGVSYNEQFF
12	TRBV5-1	.	TRBJ2-1	.	TGCGCCAGCAGCTTTGGGTTTGGTGAGCAGTTCTTC	CASSFGFGEQFF
11	TRBV29-1	.	TRBJ2-1	.	TGCAGCGTAGGATATTACAATGAGCAGTTCTTC	CSVGYYNEQFF
15	TRBV4-3	.	TRBJ1-3	once	TGCGCCAGCAGCCTGGGGGACGGAAATGGAAACACCATATATTTT	CASSLGDGNGNTIYF
16	TRBV4-3	.	TRBJ1-1	.	TGCGCCAGCAGCCAAGAACCGGCACACCTGAACACTGAAGCTTTCTTT	CASSQEPAHLNTEAFF
16	TRBV2	.	TRBJ2-7	.	TGTGCCAGCAGTGCAGGGTCGTCTATCGTCTCCTACGAGCAGTACTTC	CASSAGSSIVSYEQYF
15	TRBV7-9	.	TRBJ2-7	once	TGTGCCAGCAGCTCCCCTCGGGGACGGCCTGAGGAGCAGTACTTC	CASSSPRGRPEEQYF
13	TRBV4-1	.	TRBJ2-3	once	TGCGCCAGCAGCCAAGAGTGGACAGATACGCAGTATTTT	CASSQEWTDTQYF
14	TRBV29-1	TRBD1	TRBJ2-2	.	TGCAGCGTTGGGGGACAGGGCAATGCCGGGGAGCTGTTTTTT	CSVGGQGNAGELFF
14	TRBV5-1	.	TRBJ2-2	.	TGCGCCAGCAGCTTGGCTTGGGGGAGCGGGGAGCTGTTTTTT	CASSLAWGSGELFF
13	TRBV27	.	TRBJ2-7	.	TGTGCCAGCAGTTTTACAGGCACCTACGAGCAGTACTTC	CASSFTGTYEQYF
18	TRBV29-1	TRBD2	TRBJ2-3	.	TGCAGCGTTGATATTCGCTCTAGCGGGAGGGCCCGCGCAGATACGCAGTATTTT	CSVDIRSSGRARADTQYF
16	TRBV15	.	TRBJ1-6	few	TGTGCCACCAGCAGAGAATGGGGGTCTTTGAATTCACCCCTCCACTTT	CATSREWGSLNSPLHF
15	TRBV5-1	.	TRBJ2-2	once	TGCGCCAGCAGCTACTGGACAGAGAACACCGGGGAGCTGTTTTTT	CASSYWTENTGELFF
13	TRBV5-8	.	TRBJ1-2	once	TGTGCCAGCAGCTTTCTTTACGACTATGGCTACACCTTC	CASSFLYDYGYTF
14	TRBV9	TRBD1	TRBJ1-5	.	TGTGCCAGCAGCGTAGGGACAGGGAACCAGCCCCAGCATTTT	CASSVGTGNQPQHF
13	TRBV7-3	.	TRBJ1-1	.	TGTGCCAGCAGCTTAGGGAGGGGGAATGAAGCTTTCTTT	CASSLGRGNEAFF
13	TRBV19	.	TRBJ1-2	once	TGTGCCAGTAGTATAGATGAGGGGGTCGGGTCTACCTTC	CASSIDEGVGSTF
14	TRBV9	.	TRBJ2-3	.	TGTGCCAGCAGCGTAGGGGGGGCCGCAGATACGCAGTATTTT	CASSVGGAADTQYF
17	TRBV19	.	TRBJ1-4	.	TGTGCCAGTAGTCTCAGGACGCTCCCGGGCGCTAATGAAAAACTGTTTTTT	CASSLRTLPGANEKLFF
11	TRBV6-1	.	TRBJ1-4	.	TGTGCCAGCACAGAGAATGAAAAACTGTTTTTT	CASTENEKLFF
15	TRBV6-5	.	TRBJ1-1	.	TGTGCCAGCAGTTACTCGGGCACGTTGAACCCTGAAGCTTTCTTT	CASSYSGTLNPEAFF
14	TRBV27	.	TRBJ2-7	.	TGTGCCAGCAGTTTATTAGGGGGTAGCAACGAGCAGTACTTC	CASSLLGGSNEQYF
15	TRBV7-6	TRBD1	TRBJ2-7	.	TGTGCCAGCAGCGTTTACCAGGGGGAATCCTACGAGCAGTACTTC	CASSVYQGESYEQYF
13	TRBV6-5	.	TRBJ1-4	.	TGTGCCAGCAGTTATTCAACTAATGAAAAACTGTTTTTT	CASSYSTNEKLFF
17	TRBV4-3	TRBD2	TRBJ2-2	.	TGCGCCAGCAGCCAAGACTTGGCGGGAGCGAACACCGGGGAGCTGTTTTTT	CASSQDLAGANTGELFF
15	TRBV6-1	.	TRBJ1-4	.	TGTGCCAGCAGTCAACCCGCGGGGTTTTGGGAAAAACTGTTTTTT	CASSQPAGFWEKLFF
16	TRBV27	TRBD2	TRBJ2-1	.	TGTGCCAGCAGTCCACAACGGGTAGCGGGAATAAATGAGCAGTTCTTC	CASSPQRVAGINEQFF
16	TRBV9	TRBD2	TRBJ2-3	.	TGTGCCAGCGGGGATAGCGGGAGGGCTAGCACAGATACGCAGTATTTT	CASGDSGRASTDTQYF
14	TRBV5-4	.	TRBJ2-7	.	TGTGCCAGCAGCTTTGAACAGGGCTCCTACGAGCAGTACTTC	CASSFEQGSYEQYF
17	TRBV7-2	TRBD1	TRBJ2-1	.	TGTGCCAGCAGCTTACTTTCGAGGGACAGGGGGCCTAATGAGCAGTTCTTC	CASSLLSRDRGPNEQFF
17	TRBV2	TRBD2	TRBJ2-7	.	TGTGCCAGCAGTGAATTCGGGGAGGGGACTACCGTAGACGAGCAGTACTTC	CASSEFGEGTTVDEQYF
17	TRBV7-8	.	TRBJ2-1	once	TGTGCCAGCAGCTCGGGACTGCAAAGCCTATACATGAATGAGCAGTTCTTC	CASSSGLQSLYMNEQFF
14	TRBV30	.	TRBJ2-3	.	TGTGCCTGGTCTGCGGGGCCTAGCACAGATACGCAGTATTTT	CAWSAGPSTDTQYF
10	TRBV20-1	.	TRBJ2-7	.	TGCAGTGCTAACACTTACGAGCAGTACTTC	CSANTYEQYF
19	TRBV7-2	TRBD1	TRBJ2-5	.	TGTGCCAGCAGCCGAGAAAAATTCGGACAGGGGATTATAGGGGAGACCCAGTACTTC	CASSREKFGQGIIGETQYF
13	TRBV11-2	TRBD1	TRBJ1-4	.	TGTGCCAGCAGCTCACAGGGGTTGGAAAAACTGTTTTTT	CASSSQGLEKLFF
12	TRBV29-1	.	TRBJ2-1	.	TGCAGCGCCATTGGGGGTATGAATGAGCAGTTCTTC	CSAIGGMNEQFF
17	TRBV28	TRBD1	TRBJ1-2	.	TGTGCCAGCAGTCCACCCTATTACGGACAGGGTGTCTATGGCTACACCTTC	CASSPPYYGQGVYGYTF
15	TRBV4-1	.	TRBJ2-7	.	TGCGCCAGCAGCCCTAGGACTGACGGTCCCTACGAGCAGTACTTC	CASSPRTDGPYEQYF
16	TRBV27	TRBD1	TRBJ2-7	.	TGTGCCAGCAGTTTACTCTCGGAACAGGGGTCTTACGAGCAGTACTTC	CASSLLSEQGSYEQYF
16	TRBV18	.	TRBJ2-7	.	TGTGCCAGCTCTTCCCTTCAGGATACCGACTTCTACGAGCAGTACTTC	CASSSLQDTDFYEQYF